This TCR beta chain came from a study of Graves' ophthalmopathy and Graves' hyperthyroidism. Study-level background: Before any treatment was given, at initial diagnosis, peripheral blood was collected.

Amplification of the TCR beta CDR3 regions used RNA transcripts (as template). First-round RT-PCR used HTBI primers; second-round multiplex PCR followed. TCRdb re-derived calls from the multiplex PCR reads in MiXCR, one entry per CDR3 protein. The repertoire has roughly 500,000 distinct CDR3 sequences, 13% to 15% of them found once; the top ten carry about a tenth. The CDR3 totals 15 residues. J gave up 4 bases and V 3 bases, and 4 bases lay outside the gene matches. Germline V gene data show CDR1 as SGHRS and CDR2 as YFSETQ. This clonotype was picked up many times. The TCR was taken from a woman between 25 and 40 years old with Graves' ophthalmopathy. The source material was blood. The chain combines TRBV5-1 with TRBJ2-2; 9 nucleotides match TRBD1. CDR3 region: CASSSGQGVTGELFF. CDR3 sequence (DNA): TGCGCCAGCAGCTCGGGACAGGGTGTCACCGGGGAGCTGTTTTTT.